This T cell receptor (beta chain) is drawn from a study of blood T cell repertoires in COVID-19. Study details: PBMCs, B-cell-depleted T cells, or T cells provided the cDNA or gDNA that made up the material.

This clone was observed many times. Germline V gene lookup returns CDR1 SGHNT and CDR2 YYREEE (reference sequence). Trimming removed 4 bases from V and 5 bases from J; junction bases left unmatched: 11. This CDR3 comprises 15 residues. How the authors handled the data: Estimation of nucleated cell counts relied on the amplification of reference gene primers. Profiled with immunoSEQ multiplex PCR; TCRdb holds only in-frame clones, not every one. Clonal size and the V and J genes are those of that table, whereas D and trimming came from the DNA. In the table there are some 150,000 clones, roughly 82% of which are singletons.

The sequenced sample consisted of peripheral blood. This clonotype was obtained from a man aged 70-80 years with acute or convalescent COVID-19. The rearrangement uses TRBV5-4 and TRBJ1-2; 7 bases map to TRBD1. The CDR3 region is CASSLGQAPGYGYTF. CDR3 DNA: TGTGCCAGCAGCCTCGGACAGGCCCCCGGGTATGGCTACACCTTC.